Detailed here is one T cell receptor (beta chain). Its antigen is not known. Mismatch with germline at one junction end may stem from a read error. The sample belongs to a study of tumor-infiltrating lymphocytes in primary liver carcinoma. Turning to the study itself: Measuring roughly 4 to 10 cm across, the tumors were staged as T1-T3 N0M0. Study-wide results and limits: Less overlap was seen in tumor-adjacent and tumor-blood pairs than in tumor region pairs.

The investigators made TCR beta cDNA from about 500 ng total RNA, using a constant-region primer. Three nested multiplex PCR rounds, a slightly modified ARM-PCR method, built the TCR beta libraries. One entry per CDR3 protein, called by TCRdb with MiXCR from the multiplex PCR reads. The top ten hold over 8% of the sample, which has about 120,000 distinct CDR3 sequences, around 65% seen once. Total RNA and DNA came together from approximately 20-30 mg of bulk tissue without cell sorting. The receptor was isolated from a woman in her fifties or sixties with primary liver carcinoma and hepatitis B virus infection. Material for sequencing was tumor-adjacent normal liver tissue.

CDR3 residues: CASSPDREARDLFF. As DNA, the CDR3 is TGTGCCAGCAGTCCGGACAGGGAGGCCCGGGACCTGTTTTTT. The V gene is TRBV6-5, the J gene TRBJ2-2; 8 nucleotides agree with TRBD1. Germline values: CDR1 MNHEY, CDR2 SVGAGI. This CDR3 has 14 residues.